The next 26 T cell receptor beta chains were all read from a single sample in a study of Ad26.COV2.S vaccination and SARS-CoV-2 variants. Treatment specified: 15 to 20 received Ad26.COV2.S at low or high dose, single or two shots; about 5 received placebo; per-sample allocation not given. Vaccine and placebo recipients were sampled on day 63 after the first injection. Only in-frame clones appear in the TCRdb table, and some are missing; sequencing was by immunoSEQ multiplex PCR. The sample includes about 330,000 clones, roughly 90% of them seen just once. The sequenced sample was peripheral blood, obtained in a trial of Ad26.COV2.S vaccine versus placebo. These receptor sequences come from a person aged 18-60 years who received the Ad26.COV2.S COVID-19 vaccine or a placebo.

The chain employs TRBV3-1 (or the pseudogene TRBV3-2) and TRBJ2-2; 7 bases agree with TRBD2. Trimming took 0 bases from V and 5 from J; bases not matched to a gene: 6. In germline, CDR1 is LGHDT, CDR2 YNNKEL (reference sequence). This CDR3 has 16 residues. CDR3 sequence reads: CASSQDWAGGTGELFF. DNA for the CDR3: TGTGCCAGCAGCCAAGACTGGGCCGGGGGGACCGGGGAGCTGTTTTTT.

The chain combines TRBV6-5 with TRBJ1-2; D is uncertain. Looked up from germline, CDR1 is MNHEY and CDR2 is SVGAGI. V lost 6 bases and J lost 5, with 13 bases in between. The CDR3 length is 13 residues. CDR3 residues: CASRQPNVYGYTF. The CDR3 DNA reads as TGTGCCAGCAGACAGCCTAATGTTTATGGCTACACCTTC.

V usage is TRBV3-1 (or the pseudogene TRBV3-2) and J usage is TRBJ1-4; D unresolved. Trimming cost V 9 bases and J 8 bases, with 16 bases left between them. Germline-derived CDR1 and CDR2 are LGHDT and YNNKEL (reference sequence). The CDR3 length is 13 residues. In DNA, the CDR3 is TGTGCCAGTGCCCCGGGGTGGGGAGAAAAACTGTTTTTT. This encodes CASAPGWGEKLFF.

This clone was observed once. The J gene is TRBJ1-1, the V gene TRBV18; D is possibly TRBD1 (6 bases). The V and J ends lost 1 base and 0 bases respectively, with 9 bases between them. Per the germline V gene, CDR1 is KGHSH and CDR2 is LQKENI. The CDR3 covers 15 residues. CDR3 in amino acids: CASSPHREMNTEAFF. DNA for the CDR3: TGTGCCAGCTCACCACACAGGGAAATGAACACTGAAGCTTTCTTT.

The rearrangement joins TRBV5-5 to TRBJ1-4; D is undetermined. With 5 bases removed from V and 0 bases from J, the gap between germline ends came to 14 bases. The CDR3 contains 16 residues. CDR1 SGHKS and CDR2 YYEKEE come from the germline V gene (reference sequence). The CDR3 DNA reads TGTGCCAGCAGGCCTACCGACCCTGCAACTAATGAAAAACTGTTTTTT. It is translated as CASRPTDPATNEKLFF.

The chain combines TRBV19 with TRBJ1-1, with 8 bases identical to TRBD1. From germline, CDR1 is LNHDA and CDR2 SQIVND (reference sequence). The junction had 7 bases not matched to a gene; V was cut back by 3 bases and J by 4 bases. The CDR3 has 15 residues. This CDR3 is CASSIAGGLGTEAFF. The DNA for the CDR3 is TGTGCCAGTAGTATCGCAGGGGGCTTGGGCACTGAAGCTTTCTTT.

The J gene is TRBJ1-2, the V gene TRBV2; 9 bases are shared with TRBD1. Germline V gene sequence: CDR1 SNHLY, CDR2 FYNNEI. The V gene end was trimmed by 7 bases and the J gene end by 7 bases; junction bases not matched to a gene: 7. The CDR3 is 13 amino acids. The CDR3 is CASTLGQGFGYTF. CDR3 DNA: TGTGCCAGCACCCTGGGACAGGGTTTTGGCTACACCTTC.

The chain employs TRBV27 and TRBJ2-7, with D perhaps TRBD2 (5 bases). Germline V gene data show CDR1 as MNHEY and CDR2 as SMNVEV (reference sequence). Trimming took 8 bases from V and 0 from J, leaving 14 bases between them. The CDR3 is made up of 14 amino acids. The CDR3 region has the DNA TGTGCCAGCTCTTTGGCGGGTAGCTCCTACGAGCAGTACTTC. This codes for CASSLAGSSYEQYF.

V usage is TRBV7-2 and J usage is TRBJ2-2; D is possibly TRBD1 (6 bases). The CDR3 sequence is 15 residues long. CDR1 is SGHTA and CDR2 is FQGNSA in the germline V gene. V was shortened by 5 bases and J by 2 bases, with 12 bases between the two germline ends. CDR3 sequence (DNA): TGTGCCAGCAGCCTACGGACAGTCAACACCGGGGAGCTGTTTTTT. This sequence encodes CASSLRTVNTGELFF.

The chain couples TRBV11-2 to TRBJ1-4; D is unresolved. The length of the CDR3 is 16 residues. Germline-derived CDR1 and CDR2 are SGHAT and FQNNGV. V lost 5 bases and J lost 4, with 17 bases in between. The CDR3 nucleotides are TGTGCCAGCAGCCCCCCGGGCATACTACTTAATGAAAAACTGTTTTTT. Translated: CASSPPGILLNEKLFF.

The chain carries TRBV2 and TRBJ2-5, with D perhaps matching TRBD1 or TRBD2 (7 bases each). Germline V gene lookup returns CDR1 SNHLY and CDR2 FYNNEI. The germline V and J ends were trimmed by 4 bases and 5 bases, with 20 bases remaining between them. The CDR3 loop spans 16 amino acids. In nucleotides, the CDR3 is TGTGCCAGCAGTGGACTGGGCCAGGGGGGGATCGAGACCCAGTACTTC. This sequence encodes CASSGLGQGGIETQYF.

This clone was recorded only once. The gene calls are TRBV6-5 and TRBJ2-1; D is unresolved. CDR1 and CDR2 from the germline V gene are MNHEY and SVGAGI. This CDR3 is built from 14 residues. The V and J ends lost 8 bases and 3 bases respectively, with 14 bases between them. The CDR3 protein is CASAHDILYNEQFF. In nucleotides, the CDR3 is TGTGCCAGCGCCCACGATATCCTCTACAATGAGCAGTTCTTC.

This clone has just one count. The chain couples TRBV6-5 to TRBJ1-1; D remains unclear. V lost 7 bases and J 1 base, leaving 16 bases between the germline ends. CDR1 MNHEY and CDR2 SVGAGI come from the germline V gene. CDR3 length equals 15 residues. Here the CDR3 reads CASKAGRVANTEAFF. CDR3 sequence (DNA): TGTGCCAGCAAGGCGGGGAGGGTAGCGAACACTGAAGCTTTCTTT.

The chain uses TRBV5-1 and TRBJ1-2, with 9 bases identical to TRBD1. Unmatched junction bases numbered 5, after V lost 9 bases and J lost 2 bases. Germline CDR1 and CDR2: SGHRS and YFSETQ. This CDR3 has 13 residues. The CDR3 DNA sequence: TGCGCCACCACTACAGGGGGCAACTATGGCTACACCTTC. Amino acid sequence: CATTTGGNYGYTF.

The CDR3 is CASSERAEGKGTQYF. The CDR3 DNA reads as TGTGCCAGCAGTGAGCGGGCCGAGGGAAAGGGAACGCAGTATTTT. This sequence joins TRBV2 and TRBJ2-3; a weak D match, TRBD2 (5 bases). Germline CDR1 is SNHLY and CDR2 is FYNNEI. The CDR3 is made up of 15 amino acids. V was shortened by 3 bases and J by 9 bases, with 19 bases between the two germline ends.

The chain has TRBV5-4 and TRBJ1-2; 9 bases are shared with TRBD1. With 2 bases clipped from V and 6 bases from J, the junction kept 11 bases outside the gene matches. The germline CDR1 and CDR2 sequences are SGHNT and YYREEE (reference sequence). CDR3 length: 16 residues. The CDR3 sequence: CASSFSSTGGIDGYTF. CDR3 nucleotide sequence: TGTGCCAGCAGCTTCAGTTCGACAGGGGGGATCGATGGCTACACCTTC.

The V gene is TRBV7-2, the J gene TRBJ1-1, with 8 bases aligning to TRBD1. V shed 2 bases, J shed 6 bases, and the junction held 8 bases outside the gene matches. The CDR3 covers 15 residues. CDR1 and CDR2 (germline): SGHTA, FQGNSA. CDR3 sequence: CASSLFGQGLAEAFF. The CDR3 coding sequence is TGTGCCAGCAGCTTATTCGGACAGGGTTTAGCTGAAGCTTTCTTT.

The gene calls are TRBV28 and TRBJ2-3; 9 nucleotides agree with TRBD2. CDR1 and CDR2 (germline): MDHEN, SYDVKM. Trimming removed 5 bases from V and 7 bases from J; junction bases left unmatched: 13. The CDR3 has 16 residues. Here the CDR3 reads CASSPRLADFFYTQYF. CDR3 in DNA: TGTGCCAGCAGTCCGAGACTAGCGGACTTTTTTTATACGCAGTATTTT.

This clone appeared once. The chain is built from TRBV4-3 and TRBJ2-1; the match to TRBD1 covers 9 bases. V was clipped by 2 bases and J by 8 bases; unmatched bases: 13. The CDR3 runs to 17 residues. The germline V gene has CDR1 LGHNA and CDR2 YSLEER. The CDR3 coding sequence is TGCGCCAGCAGCCAAAGGTCGTTTTGGGACAGGGACTATGAGCAGTTCTTC. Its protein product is CASSQRSFWDRDYEQFF.

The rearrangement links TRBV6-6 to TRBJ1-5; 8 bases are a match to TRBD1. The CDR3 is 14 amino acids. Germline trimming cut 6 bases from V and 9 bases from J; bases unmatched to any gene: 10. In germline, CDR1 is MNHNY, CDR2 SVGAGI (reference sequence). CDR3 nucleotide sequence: TGTGCCAGCAGCCAAGGACAGGGCGGTACGCCCCAGCATTTT. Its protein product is CASSQGQGGTPQHF.

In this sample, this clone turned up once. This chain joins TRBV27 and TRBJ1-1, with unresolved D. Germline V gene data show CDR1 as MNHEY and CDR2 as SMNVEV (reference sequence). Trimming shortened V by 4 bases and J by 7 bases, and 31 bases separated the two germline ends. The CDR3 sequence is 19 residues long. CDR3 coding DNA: TGTGCCAGCAGTTCCCAATTGACGACGACGACATGGCCGAAAATTGAAGCTTTCTTT. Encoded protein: CASSSQLTTTTWPKIEAFF.

CDR3 sequence (DNA): TGTGCCAGCAGCACCCTACAGGGGTTGGAGACCCAGTACTTC. Translated, it gives CASSTLQGLETQYF. This chain uses TRBV7-8 with TRBJ2-5, with 7 nucleotides matching TRBD1. CDR3 length equals 14 residues. The germline V gene has CDR1 SGHVS and CDR2 FQNEAQ. Unmatched junction bases numbered 8, after V lost 5 bases and J lost 5 bases.

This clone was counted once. CDR3 nucleotides: TGTGCCAGCAGTGACTCAGGACAGGCGCCGAACACCGGGGAGCTGTTTTTT. It specifies CASSDSGQAPNTGELFF. V usage is TRBV6-4 and J usage is TRBJ2-2, with 7 positions matching TRBD1. CDR1 and CDR2 from the germline V gene are MRHNA and SNTAGT. This CDR3 contains 17 residues. J lost 0 bases, V lost 0 bases, and 4 bases had no gene match.

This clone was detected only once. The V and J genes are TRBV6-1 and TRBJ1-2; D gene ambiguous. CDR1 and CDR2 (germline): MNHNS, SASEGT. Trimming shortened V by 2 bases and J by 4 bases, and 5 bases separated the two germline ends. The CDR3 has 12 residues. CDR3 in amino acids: CASSEQIYGYTF. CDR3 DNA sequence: TGTGCCAGCAGTGAACAGATCTATGGCTACACCTTC.

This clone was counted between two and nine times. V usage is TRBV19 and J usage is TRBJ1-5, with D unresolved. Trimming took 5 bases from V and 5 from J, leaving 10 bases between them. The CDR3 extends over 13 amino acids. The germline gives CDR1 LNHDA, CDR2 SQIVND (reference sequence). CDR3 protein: CASSVLRDQPQHF. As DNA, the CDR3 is TGTGCCAGTAGTGTTCTTCGGGATCAGCCCCAGCATTTT.

CDR3 amino acids: CASSSKVGAVGELFF. The CDR3, as DNA: TGTGCCAGCAGCTCCAAGGTGGGGGCTGTCGGGGAGCTGTTTTTT. J is TRBJ2-2 and V is TRBV7-3; D may be TRBD1 (6 bases). V dropped 4 bases and J dropped 7 bases, with 16 bases sitting between them. The CDR3 is made up of 15 amino acids. Germline V gene data show CDR1 as SGHTA and CDR2 as FQGTGA. Based on the CDR3 plus reference TRBV7-3 and TRBJ2-2, the full variable domain is GAGVSQTPSNKVTEKGKYVELRCDPISGHTALYWYRQSLGQGPEFLIYFQGTGAADDSGLPNDRFFAVRPEGSVSTLKIQRTERGDSAVYLCASSSKVGAVGELFFGEGSRLTVL.